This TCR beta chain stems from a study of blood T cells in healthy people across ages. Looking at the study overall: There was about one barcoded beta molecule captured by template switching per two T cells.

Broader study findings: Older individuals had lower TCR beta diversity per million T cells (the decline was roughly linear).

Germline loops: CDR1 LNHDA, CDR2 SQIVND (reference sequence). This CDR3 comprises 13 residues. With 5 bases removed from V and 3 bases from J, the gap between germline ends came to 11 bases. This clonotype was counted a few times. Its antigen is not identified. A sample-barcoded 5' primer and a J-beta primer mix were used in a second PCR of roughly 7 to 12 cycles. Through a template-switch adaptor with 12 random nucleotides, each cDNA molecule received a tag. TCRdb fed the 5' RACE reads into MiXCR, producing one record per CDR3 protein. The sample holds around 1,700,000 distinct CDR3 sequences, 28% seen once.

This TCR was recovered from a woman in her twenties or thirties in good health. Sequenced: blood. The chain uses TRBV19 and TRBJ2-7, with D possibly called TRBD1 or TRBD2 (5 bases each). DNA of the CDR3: TGTGCCAGTAGTGTGGGACCGCGCTACGAGCAGTACTTC. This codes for CASSVGPRYEQYF. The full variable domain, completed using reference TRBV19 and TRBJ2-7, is DGGITQSPKYLFRKEGQNVTLSCEQNLNHDAMYWYRQDPGQGLRLIYYSQIVNDFQKGDIAEGYSVSREKKESFPLTVTSAQKNPTAFYLCASSVGPRYEQYFGPGTRLTVT.